This T cell receptor (beta chain) was profiled in a study of blood T cell repertoires in COVID-19. CDR1 is MNHNY, CDR2 SVGAGI, per germline (reference sequence). The V end was cut by 5 bases, the J end by 1 base, with 23 bases between. The CDR3 contains 18 residues. The repertoire was sequenced with immunoSEQ multiplex PCR; TCRdb's copy has only in-frame clones and lacks some. The data show about 74,000 clones, more than 80% seen once. The sequencing input was peripheral blood. The clonotype originates from a human donor in a cohort sampled during active COVID-19. The rearrangement links TRBV6-6 to TRBJ1-1, with a weak D call TRBD1 (5 bases). CDR3 coding DNA: TGTGCCAGCAGTCACCACCTTGGACAAGGGAGGGGGAACACTGAAGCTTTCTTT. It yields the protein CASSHHLGQGRGNTEAFF.